This T cell receptor (beta chain) was profiled in a study of prognosis after radiotherapy for stage I lung cancer. On the study more broadly: Of the enrolled patients, fourteen had newly diagnosed primary stage I lung tumors, while roughly 5 had oligometastatic NSCLC following surgical resection of the primary tumor. Tumors proved to be squamous cell carcinoma in several patients and represented adenocarcinoma in around 11. Findings and caveats of the study: Counted unique TCR clones declined after stereotactic body radiation therapy (median roughly 10,000 versus 7,000). Tumor specificity was not determined for the expanded TCR clones.

This clonotype was counted ten times or more. Its matching antigen is unknown. With two-round multiplex PCR, TCR beta CDR3 sequences were amplified from genomic DNA. Round one of PCR was performed, and it used primers specific to each TRBV and TRBJ gene. TCRdb redid the calling of the multiplex PCR reads with MiXCR, one entry per CDR3 protein. There are 30,000 or so distinct CDR3 sequences in the sample; more than 25% occur only once, and over 10% lies in the top ten. The CDR3 extends over 14 amino acids. The J segment lost 4 bases and the V segment lost 3 bases, leaving 3 bases of the junction unmatched. Germline V gene sequence: CDR1 MDHEN, CDR2 SYDVKM.

The source of this sequence is a donor of 50 years or more with non-small cell lung cancer. The J gene is TRBJ1-2, the V gene TRBV28; 9 nucleotides agree with TRBD1. The source was PBMCs, collected before or after stereotactic body radiation therapy (not recorded which). The CDR3 spells CASSFHRGRYGYTF. In nucleotides, the CDR3 is TGTGCCAGCAGTTTCCACAGGGGGCGCTATGGCTACACCTTC.